This TCR beta chain was captured by sequencing in a study of blood T cells in healthy people across ages (dated by TCRdb to 2013 to 2016). A note on the overall study: Template switching captured roughly one uniquely barcoded TCR beta cDNA molecule per two T cells in model experiments. Donors of different ages were randomly distributed across sequencing lanes to avoid experimental bias. Using deep sequencing normalized with unique cDNA molecular identifiers, the study measured how TCR beta repertoire diversity changes with age. The donors were divided into four age groups: young (average approximately 16 years), middle-aged (around 41), aged (about 60) and long-lived (around 80). Using the same blood draw, the study looked at two additional independent replicas of 1 million unique cDNA reads for two donors, one aged 18 to 30 and the other aged 80 or older. Broad study findings and their caveats: Since profiling was done on bulk unsorted PBMCs, naive and antigen-experienced compartments could not be conclusively compared. Because the CMV infection status of the donors was unknown, age-related changes in expanded clonotypes may potentially have been confounded. Observed TCR beta diversity per million T cells fell roughly linearly with age, and a significant reduction was already apparent by age about 43. There was a strong correlation between observed TCR beta diversity and the percentage of naive T cells measured by flow cytometry. Compared with the aged group, the long-lived group had more naive CD4+ T cells, fewer expanded clones and increased TCR diversity, suggesting age selection. Total diversity estimates from one million sequenced T cells were considered lower bounds and underestimates.

The approximately 39 donors, aged about 6 to 95 years, were systemically healthy Caucasian individuals from Russia. About 9.8 milliliters of peripheral blood were drawn from each donor into EDTA-treated Vacutainer tubes. Ficoll-Paque density-gradient centrifugation was used to isolate PBMCs, with at least 7 million obtained per sample. Trizol reagent was used to extract total RNA from PBMCs, with at least 6 micrograms per sample. For every donor, an aliquot of PBMCs went through flow cytometry to measure the percentages of naive CD45RAhigh/CD27high T cells. The V and J ends are trimmed by 2 bases and 6 bases, leaving 11 bases between them. There are 12 amino acids in the CDR3, from cysteine to phenylalanine inclusive. The retained sequence is limited to the CDR3, 36 bases, with the frame set at the first base. Via the germline V gene (reference sequence), CDR1 is GTSNPN and CDR2 SVGIG. Notes on this clonotype: The antigen this receptor binds is unknown. No base-level quality is on record; no much larger clone is a single base apart.

The protocol used for the library was 5' RACE. Sequencing was performed on an Illumina HiSeq 2500. A second PCR of roughly 6 to 12 cycles was run with a J-beta primer mix and a sample-barcoded 5' primer. Each TCR beta cDNA molecule received a unique molecular identifier from a template-switch 5' adaptor carrying 12 random nucleotides. Each sample yielded at least 3 million CDR3-containing paired-end reads. First-strand cDNA synthesis was performed from all RNA using the Mint cDNA synthesis kit, with priming by a TRBC-specific oligonucleotide. Following uracil-DNA glycosylase treatment, all cDNA underwent a first 18-cycle PCR with the universal primers M1SS and BC2_uni_R. Per the authors' processing: For normalization, 1 million high-quality reads, each with a distinct molecular identifier, were randomly selected from each sample. Reads sharing molecular identifiers were discarded rather than binned into consensus sequences. CDR3 identification, clonotype clustering and error correction used MiTCR with a Q25 quality threshold and the strictest error-elimination algorithm. A nonparametric unseen species model with Euler transformation was used to estimate a lower bound on total TCR beta diversity. In TCRdb, the public reads were trimmed at Q25 with fastp and aligned with MiXCR, with productive beta chains retained. Entries are consolidated by CDR3 protein sequence, retaining the most common genes and DNA. TCRdb, not the original authors, processed these V and J calls. This sample holds about 670,000 distinct CDR3 sequences; around 52% were observed only once. The biggest ten clones account for about 13% of the sample.

Recombination joined TRBV30 with TRBJ2-7, with the identity of the D gene unclear. Sequenced: blood. The TCR sequence derives from an elderly woman in good health. At the DNA level, the sequence is TGTGCCTGGAGTACGTCGCGAGCCGAGCAGTACTTC. Its translation reads: CAWSTSRAEQYF.